Below, 27 T cell receptor beta chains from the same sample are listed, as sequenced in a study of blood T cell repertoires in COVID-19. TCRdb's copy holds only in-frame clones and misses some; the assay was immunoSEQ multiplex PCR. The sample includes around 390,000 clones, 87% of them seen just once. Sequenced material: PBMCs or T cells enriched from blood (not recorded which). The receptors here all came from a woman aged 45-59 years who had recovered from COVID-19.

This chain connects TRBV30 to TRBJ1-4, with D perhaps TRBD1 (5 bases). V was clipped by 0 bases and J by 7 bases, with 12 bases between them. The CDR3 sequence is 14 residues long. Germline V gene sequence: CDR1 GTSNPN, CDR2 SVGIG (reference sequence). CDR3 sequence reads: CAWSVSGLSEKLFF. CDR3 DNA: TGTGCCTGGAGTGTTTCAGGGTTAAGTGAAAAACTGTTTTTT.

With regard to this clone: An end of the junction differs from the germline gene, which may be a read error. V is TRBV2 and J is TRBJ2-1; D not resolved. This CDR3 spans 13 amino acids. Germline CDR1 SNHLY, CDR2 FYNNEI. CDR3 DNA: TGTGCCAGCACCGCCGGGTCGGAACTGAGAAAGGTCTTC. This encodes CASTAGSELRKVF.

A remark on this clone: Other DNA sequences in the sample encode the same CDR3. The chain links TRBV18 to TRBJ1-1; 8 nucleotides align to TRBD1. Per germline, CDR1 KGHSH and CDR2 LQKENI. The V segment lost 4 bases and the J segment 1 base; nucleotides outside the gene matches: 2. The CDR3 contains 14 residues. The CDR3 region is CASSLGQGNTEAFF. DNA for the CDR3: TGTGCCAGCTCACTCGGACAGGGGAACACTGAAGCTTTCTTT.

The chain carries TRBV27 and TRBJ2-3; TRBD2 agrees at 8 bases. The V and J ends lost 5 bases and 4 bases, in that order; junction bases with no gene match: 8. CDR1 and CDR2 (germline): MNHEY, SMNVEV (reference sequence). This CDR3 spans 15 amino acids. CDR3 sequence: CASSPGTSLSDTQYF. The CDR3, as DNA: TGTGCCAGCAGTCCCGGGACTAGTCTCTCAGATACGCAGTATTTT.

The V and J genes are TRBV7-2 and TRBJ2-1; TRBD2 matches 8 bases. Trimming took 4 bases from V and 0 from J; bases not matched to a gene: 8. The germline gives CDR1 SGHTA, CDR2 FQGNSA. This CDR3 spans 17 amino acids. The CDR3 protein is CASSSRLARYSYNEQFF. In DNA form, the CDR3 reads TGTGCCAGCAGCTCCAGACTAGCGCGATACTCCTACAATGAGCAGTTCTTC.

The V and J genes are TRBV6-5 and TRBJ1-3; unclear D gene. Trimming left V 6 bases short and J 0 bases short, with 9 bases between. This CDR3 region has 14 residues. The V gene's germline CDR1 is MNHEY and CDR2 SVGAGI. CDR3 residues: CASSRFTSGNTIYF. The CDR3 DNA sequence: TGTGCCAGCAGCCGGTTCACCTCTGGAAACACCATATATTTT.

The V gene is TRBV2, the J gene TRBJ1-6; no reliable D call. In germline, CDR1 is SNHLY, CDR2 FYNNEI. The CDR3 consists of 15 residues. V shed 8 bases and J shed 0 bases, with 11 bases lying between them. The CDR3 DNA reads as TGTGCCAGCGGTGGGGAGAGCTCCTATAATTCACCCCTCCACTTT. Protein sequence: CASGGESSYNSPLHF.

Regarding this clone: Within the sample, other DNA sequences also encode this same CDR3. The chain joins TRBV28 to TRBJ1-2, with TRBD1 matching 7 bases. V was pared by 5 bases and J by 4 bases, with 4 bases of the junction left unmatched. The V gene's germline CDR1 is MDHEN and CDR2 SYDVKM. The length of the CDR3 is 13 residues. The CDR3 loop reads CASSTGTAYGYTF. The CDR3 region has the DNA TGTGCCAGCAGTACGGGGACAGCCTATGGCTACACCTTC.

The chain uses TRBV19 and TRBJ2-3; 10 bases line up with TRBD1. V lost 5 bases and J lost 4; bases outside the gene matches: 9. This CDR3 region has 16 residues. Germline CDR1 reads LNHDA; CDR2 reads SQIVND (reference sequence). CDR3 residues: CASSETDRGAADTQYF. Here the CDR3 DNA reads TGTGCCAGTAGTGAAACGGACAGGGGGGCGGCAGATACGCAGTATTTT.

This chain joins TRBV7-6 and TRBJ2-3; no clear D. From germline, CDR1 is SGHVS and CDR2 FNYEAQ. V shed 2 bases and J shed 0 bases, with 12 bases lying between them. The CDR3 sequence is 16 residues long. CDR3 DNA: TGTGCCAGCAGCTTACTGTCCTCGACAAGCACAGATACGCAGTATTTT. Translating gives CASSLLSSTSTDTQYF.

V is TRBV19 and J is TRBJ1-5, with D possibly being TRBD1 (5 bases). This CDR3 region has 16 residues. V dropped 2 bases and J dropped 3 bases, with 14 bases sitting between them. The germline gives CDR1 LNHDA, CDR2 SQIVND (reference sequence). CDR3 DNA: TGTGCCAGTAGTATATGGGGGAGGGATTTCAATCAGCCCCAGCATTTT. Its translation: CASSIWGRDFNQPQHF.

V and J are TRBV2 and TRBJ1-2; D may be TRBD1 (6 bases). CDR1 and CDR2 (germline): SNHLY, FYNNEI. This CDR3 is built from 16 residues. Trimming shortened V by 7 bases and J by 3 bases, and 21 bases separated the two germline ends. The DNA for the CDR3 is TGTGCCAGCAATGAGGCCTTTACAGGGTCGCACTATGGCTACACCTTC. Protein sequence: CASNEAFTGSHYGYTF.

This sequence joins TRBV14 and TRBJ1-2, with TRBD1 matching 8 bases. Germline V gives CDR1 SGHDN, CDR2 FVKESK. This CDR3 is built from 14 residues. Trimming cost V 0 bases and J 4 bases; bases outside gene matches: 1. CDR3 DNA sequence: TGTGCCAGCAGCCAAGAGGGGACAGGCTATGGCTACACCTTC. Translation: CASSQEGTGYGYTF.

The chain carries TRBV28 and TRBJ1-6; D unresolved. Germline values: CDR1 MDHEN, CDR2 SYDVKM. V was cut by 6 bases and J by 4 bases, with 16 bases left in between. The CDR3 has 16 residues. CDR3: CASSETLVVYNSPLHF. In DNA form, the CDR3 reads TGTGCCAGCAGCGAAACTCTAGTAGTTTATAATTCACCCCTCCACTTT.

The table lists this clone with a count of one. The chain links TRBV5-1 to TRBJ2-7, with a tentative D call TRBD1 (6 bases). V lost 4 bases to trimming and J lost 5 bases, with 16 bases between them. This CDR3 is 14 amino acids long. Germline lookup yields CDR1 SGHRS and CDR2 YFSETQ. CDR3 region: CASSKQGRMDEQYF. The CDR3 coding sequence is TGCGCCAGCAGCAAACAGGGTCGGATGGACGAGCAGTACTTC.

The V call is TRBV11-1, the J call TRBJ1-6; TRBD1 matches 8 bases. The CDR3 is 15 residues long. The J segment lost 5 bases and the V segment lost 5 bases, leaving 5 bases of the junction unmatched. The germline CDR1 and CDR2 sequences are SGHAT and FQDESV (reference sequence). CDR3 protein: CASSPGTGDNSPLHF. In DNA, the CDR3 is TGTGCCAGCAGCCCCGGGACAGGAGATAATTCACCCCTCCACTTT.

V usage is TRBV19 and J usage is TRBJ2-3; 7 positions match TRBD1. The V gene end was trimmed by 3 bases and the J gene end by 2 bases; junction bases not matched to a gene: 2. The CDR3 covers 14 residues. Germline CDR1 LNHDA, CDR2 SQIVND (reference sequence). In DNA form, the CDR3 reads TGTGCCAGTAGTATGACAGGGATCACAGATACGCAGTATTTT. As protein: CASSMTGITDTQYF. The full variable domain, in which reference TRBV19 and TRBJ2-3 provide the parts outside the CDR3, is DGGITQSPKYLFRKEGQNVTLSCEQNLNHDAMYWYRQDPGQGLRLIYYSQIVNDFQKGDIAEGYSVSREKKESFPLTVTSAQKNPTAFYLCASSMTGITDTQYFGPGTRLTVL.

The chain joins TRBV12-3 or TRBV12-4 to TRBJ2-4; D remains ambiguous. Trimming took 7 bases from V and 2 from J, leaving 6 bases between them. CDR3 length equals 12 residues. CDR3 coding DNA: TGTGCCAGCATGGAGTCCAAAAACATTCAGTACTTC. Residues: CASMESKNIQYF.

This clone was counted once. The chain uses TRBV4-1 and TRBJ1-1; D is undetermined. The V gene's germline CDR1 is MGHRA and CDR2 YSYEKL. V lost 1 base to trimming and J lost 5 bases, with 14 bases between them. The CDR3 totals 15 residues. The CDR3 loop reads CASSQVVGSRTEAFF. The DNA of the CDR3 is TGCGCCAGCAGCCAAGTTGTGGGTTCTAGAACTGAAGCTTTCTTT.

The V and J genes are TRBV7-9 and TRBJ1-4; D is unresolved. Between the trimmed V and J ends, which lost 5 bases and 8 bases, there was a span of 9 bases. This CDR3 comprises 12 residues. Germline V lookup: CDR1 SEHNR, CDR2 FQNEAQ (reference sequence). CDR3 coding DNA: TGTGCCAGCAGCGGCAATTCGGAAAAACTGTTTTTT. Translated: CASSGNSEKLFF.

In this sample, this clone turned up once. The chain is built from TRBV18 and TRBJ1-1; maybe TRBD1 (5 bases). CDR1 and CDR2 (germline): KGHSH, LQKENI. Between the trimmed V and J ends, which lost 5 bases and 7 bases, there was a span of 8 bases. The CDR3 is 11 residues long. In nucleotides, the CDR3 is TGTGCCAGCTCAGCGGGGCTTGAAGCTTTCTTT. Translating it yields CASSAGLEAFF.

This clone has a handful of counts. The sample contains more than one DNA sequence encoding this CDR3. The chain combines TRBV19 with TRBJ1-6, with a tentative D call TRBD1 (5 bases). This CDR3 has 14 residues. Per germline, CDR1 LNHDA and CDR2 SQIVND (reference sequence). V lost 1 base, J lost 10 bases, and 11 bases lay in between. Here the CDR3 reads CASSIVQGGSPLHF. CDR3 nucleotide sequence: TGTGCCAGTAGTATAGTCCAGGGTGGATCACCCCTCCACTTT.

The rearrangement links TRBV18 to TRBJ1-1, with D hard to call. CDR1 KGHSH and CDR2 LQKENI come from the germline V gene. The CDR3 spans 14 residues. The V end lost 6 bases, the J end lost 4 bases, and 15 bases lay between the germline ends. The CDR3 protein is CASSTNLGGTEAFF. CDR3 DNA: TGTGCCAGCTCTACAAACCTAGGCGGCACTGAAGCTTTCTTT. Full variable domain (remainder filled in from reference TRBV18 and TRBJ1-1): NAGVMQNPRHLVRRRGQEARLRCSPMKGHSHVYWYRQLPEEGLKFMVYLQKENIIDESGMPKERFSAEFPKEGPSILRIQQVVRGDSAAYFCASSTNLGGTEAFFGQGTRLTVV.

This rearrangement joins TRBV19 to TRBJ1-2; tentatively, D is TRBD1 (6 bases). This CDR3 is built from 16 residues. The germline CDR1 and CDR2 sequences are LNHDA and SQIVND (reference sequence). Trimming cost V 3 bases and J 4 bases, with 18 bases left between them. CDR3 residues: CASSIPSRLGGYGYTF. CDR3 DNA: TGTGCCAGTAGTATTCCCTCCCGTTTAGGGGGCTATGGCTACACCTTC. Full variable domain (missing parts from reference TRBV19 and TRBJ1-2): DGGITQSPKYLFRKEGQNVTLSCEQNLNHDAMYWYRQDPGQGLRLIYYSQIVNDFQKGDIAEGYSVSREKKESFPLTVTSAQKNPTAFYLCASSIPSRLGGYGYTFGSGTRLTVV.

This chain links TRBV28 with TRBJ2-7, with 9 bases aligning to TRBD1. The CDR3 totals 13 residues. With 10 bases clipped from V and 7 bases from J, the junction kept 11 bases outside the gene matches. Per the germline V gene, CDR1 is MDHEN and CDR2 is SYDVKM. Written as DNA, the CDR3 is TGTGCCATCTCGCGAACAGGGGGCAGTGAGCAGTACTTC. Its protein is CAISRTGGSEQYF. The whole variable domain, filled in from reference TRBV28 and TRBJ2-7, reads DVKVTQSSRYLVKRTGEKVFLECVQDMDHENMFWYRQDPGLGLRLIYFSYDVKMKEKGDIPEGYSVSREKKERFSLILESASTNQTSMYLCAISRTGGSEQYFGPGTRLTVT.

The chain has TRBV25-1 and TRBJ1-3; the D is unclear. The length of the CDR3 is 13 residues. Germline CDR1 MGHDK, CDR2 SYGVNS. Trimming shortened V by 8 bases and J by 4 bases, and 12 bases separated the two germline ends. The CDR3 sequence is CASQQVSGNTIYF. The CDR3 nucleotides are TGTGCCAGCCAGCAGGTGTCGGGAAACACCATATATTTT. Using reference TRBV25-1 and TRBJ1-3 for the parts outside the CDR3, the full variable domain is EADIYQTPRYLVIGTGKKITLECSQTMGHDKMYWYQQDPGMELHLIHYSYGVNSTEKGDLSSESTVSRIRTEHFPLTLESARPSHTSQYLCASQQVSGNTIYFGEGSWLTVV.

The chain uses TRBV7-9 and TRBJ2-3; 10 bases fit TRBD1. The germline CDR1 and CDR2 sequences are SEHNR and FQNEAQ (reference sequence). V trimming: 4 bases; J trimming: 13 bases; junction bases outside the gene matches: 5. The CDR3 has 12 amino acids. CDR3 DNA sequence: TGTGCCAGCAGCTCGGACAGGGGGGGCGAGTATTTT. Its translation is CASSSDRGGEYF.